This T cell receptor beta chain originates from a study of T cell repertoires in cytomegalovirus infection. Study-level information: Matching HLA type, along with CMV infection, was indicated by public TCR beta signatures.

MiXCR was run by TCRdb on the reads, yielding one entry per CDR3 protein. The repertoire holds around 450,000 distinct CDR3 sequences, with approximately 11% as singletons. Study observations and caveats: HLA-C-restricted CMV clonotypes gave the most frequent clonotype in two of eight donors.

In the case of this clonotype: Its antigen is still unknown.

The receptor's source is a human donor in good health (CMV status not recorded). Some clones in this sample may be carry-over from other donors' samples. The sample taken for sequencing was PBMCs.

The CDR3 DNA is TGCAGTGCTCCCGAAGGGGGGTGGGGCACCGGGGAGCTGTTTTTT. Its protein is CSAPEGGWGTGELFF. This chain uses TRBV20-1 with TRBJ2-2, with D perhaps being TRBD1 or TRBD2 (6 bases each). The length of the CDR3 is 15 residues. The ends were cut back, 5 bases at V and 4 bases at J, with 17 bases in the middle. Germline V CDR1 and CDR2: DFQATT, SNEGSKA (reference sequence).